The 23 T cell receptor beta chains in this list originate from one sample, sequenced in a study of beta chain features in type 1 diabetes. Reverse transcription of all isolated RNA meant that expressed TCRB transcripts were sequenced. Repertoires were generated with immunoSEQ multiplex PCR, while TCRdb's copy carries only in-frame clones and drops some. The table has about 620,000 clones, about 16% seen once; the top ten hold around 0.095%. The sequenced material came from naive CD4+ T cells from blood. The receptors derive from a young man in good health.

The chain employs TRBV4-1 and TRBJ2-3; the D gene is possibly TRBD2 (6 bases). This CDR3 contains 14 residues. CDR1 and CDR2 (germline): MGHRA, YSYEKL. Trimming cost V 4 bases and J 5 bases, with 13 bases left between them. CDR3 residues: CASSRGGGGDTQYF. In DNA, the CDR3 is TGCGCCAGCAGCCGGGGAGGAGGAGGAGATACGCAGTATTTT.

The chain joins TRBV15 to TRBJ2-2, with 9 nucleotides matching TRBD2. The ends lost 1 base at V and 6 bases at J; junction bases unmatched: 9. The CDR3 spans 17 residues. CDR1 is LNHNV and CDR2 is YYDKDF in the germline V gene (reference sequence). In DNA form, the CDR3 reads TGTGCCACCAGCAGAGTGGTACTAGCGGGCGAAGCCGGGGAGCTGTTTTTT. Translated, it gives CATSRVVLAGEAGELFF.

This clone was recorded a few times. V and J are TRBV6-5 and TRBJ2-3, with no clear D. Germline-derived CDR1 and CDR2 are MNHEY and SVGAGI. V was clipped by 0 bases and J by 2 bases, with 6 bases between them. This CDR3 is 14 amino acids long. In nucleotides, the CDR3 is TGTGCCAGCAGTTACTCGAGAGACACAGATACGCAGTATTTT. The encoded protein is CASSYSRDTDTQYF.

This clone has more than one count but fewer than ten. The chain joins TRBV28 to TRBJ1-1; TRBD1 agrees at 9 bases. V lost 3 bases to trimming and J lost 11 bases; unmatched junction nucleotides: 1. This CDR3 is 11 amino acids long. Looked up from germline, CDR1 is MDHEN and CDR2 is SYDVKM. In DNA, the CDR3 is TGTGCCAGCAGTTTGACAGGGGGTGCTTTCTTT. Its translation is CASSLTGGAFF.

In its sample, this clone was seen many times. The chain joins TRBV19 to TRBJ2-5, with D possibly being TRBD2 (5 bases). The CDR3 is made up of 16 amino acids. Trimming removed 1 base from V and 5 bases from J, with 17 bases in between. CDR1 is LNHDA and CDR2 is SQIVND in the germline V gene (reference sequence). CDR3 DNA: TGTGCCAGTAGTATAGTTCCGGGATCCCCGGCGGAGACCCAGTACTTC. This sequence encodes CASSIVPGSPAETQYF.

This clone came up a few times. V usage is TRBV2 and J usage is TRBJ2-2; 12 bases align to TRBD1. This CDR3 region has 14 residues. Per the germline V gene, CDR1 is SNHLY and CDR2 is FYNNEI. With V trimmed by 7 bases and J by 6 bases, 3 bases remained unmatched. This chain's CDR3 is CASMGQGAAGELFF. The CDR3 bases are TGTGCCAGCATGGGACAGGGGGCGGCCGGGGAGCTGTTTTTT.

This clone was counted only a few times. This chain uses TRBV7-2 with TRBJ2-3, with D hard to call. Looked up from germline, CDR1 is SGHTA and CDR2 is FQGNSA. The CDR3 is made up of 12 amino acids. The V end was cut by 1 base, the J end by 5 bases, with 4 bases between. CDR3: CASSLVGDTQYF. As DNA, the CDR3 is TGTGCCAGCAGCTTAGTGGGAGATACGCAGTATTTT.

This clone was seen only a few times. CDR3 nucleotide sequence: TGTGCCAGAAGCCCCTGGGCACTGGCCGGGGAGCTGTTTTTT. It codes for CARSPWALAGELFF. The chain is built from TRBV5-3 and TRBJ2-2; D is undetermined. TRBV5-3 is given ORF status, its function remaining uncertain. Between the trimmed V and J ends, which lost 4 bases and 6 bases, there was a span of 13 bases. The CDR3 has 14 amino acids.

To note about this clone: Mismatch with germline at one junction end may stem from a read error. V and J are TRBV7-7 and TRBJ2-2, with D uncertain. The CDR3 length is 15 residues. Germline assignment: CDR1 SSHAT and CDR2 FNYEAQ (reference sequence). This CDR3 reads CASSPDSANTGELFF. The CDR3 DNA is TGTGCTAGCAGCCCAGATTCCGCGAACACCGGGGAGCTGTTTTTT.

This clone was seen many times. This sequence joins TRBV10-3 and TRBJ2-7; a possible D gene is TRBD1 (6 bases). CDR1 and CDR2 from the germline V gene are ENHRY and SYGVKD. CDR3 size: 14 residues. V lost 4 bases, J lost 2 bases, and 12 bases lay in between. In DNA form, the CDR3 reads TGTGCCATCAGTGGGGGGCAGAAGCCCTACGAGCAGTACTTC. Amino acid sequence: CAISGGQKPYEQYF.

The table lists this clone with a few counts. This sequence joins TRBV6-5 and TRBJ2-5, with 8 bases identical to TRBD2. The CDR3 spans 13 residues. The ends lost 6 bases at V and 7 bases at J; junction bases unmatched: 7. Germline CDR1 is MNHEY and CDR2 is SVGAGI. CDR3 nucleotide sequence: TGTGCCAGCAGCACGGGACTAGGAGGGACCCAGTACTTC. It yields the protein CASSTGLGGTQYF.

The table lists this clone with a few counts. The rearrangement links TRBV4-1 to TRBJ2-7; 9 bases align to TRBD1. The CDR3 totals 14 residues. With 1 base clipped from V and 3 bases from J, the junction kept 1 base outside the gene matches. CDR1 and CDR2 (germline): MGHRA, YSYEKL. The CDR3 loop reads CASSQGTGVYEQYF. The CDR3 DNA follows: TGCGCCAGCAGCCAAGGGACAGGGGTCTACGAGCAGTACTTC.

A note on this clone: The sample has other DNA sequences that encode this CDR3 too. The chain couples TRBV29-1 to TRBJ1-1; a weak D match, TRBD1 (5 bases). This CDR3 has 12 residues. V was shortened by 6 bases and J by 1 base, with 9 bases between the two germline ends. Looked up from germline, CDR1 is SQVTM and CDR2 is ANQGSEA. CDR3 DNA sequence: TGCAGCGTAGCCCAGGGGAACACTGAAGCTTTCTTT. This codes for CSVAQGNTEAFF.

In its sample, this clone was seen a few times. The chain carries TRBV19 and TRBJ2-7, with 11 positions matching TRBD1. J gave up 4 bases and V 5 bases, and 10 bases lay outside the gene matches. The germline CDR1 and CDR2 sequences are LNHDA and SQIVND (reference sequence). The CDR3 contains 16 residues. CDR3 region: CASSPDGQGALYEQYF. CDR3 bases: TGTGCCAGTAGTCCCGACGGACAGGGGGCGCTTTACGAGCAGTACTTC.

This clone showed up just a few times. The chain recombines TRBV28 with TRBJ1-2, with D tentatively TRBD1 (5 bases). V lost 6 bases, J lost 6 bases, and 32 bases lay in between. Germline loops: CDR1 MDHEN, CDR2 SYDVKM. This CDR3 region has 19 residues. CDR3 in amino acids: CASRDHFILEGRSPHGYTF. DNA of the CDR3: TGTGCCAGCAGAGACCATTTTATCCTAGAGGGGAGGTCCCCTCATGGCTACACCTTC.

CDR3 coding DNA: TGTGCCAGCAGCCAGGGACTTGCATCTACGAGGCAGTACTTC. Translation gives CASSQGLASTRQYF. V gene TRBV14 combines with J gene TRBJ2-7; a weak D match, TRBD2 (6 bases). From germline, CDR1 is SGHDN and CDR2 FVKESK. The CDR3 has 14 residues. V lost 3 bases, J lost 9 bases, and 18 bases lay in between.

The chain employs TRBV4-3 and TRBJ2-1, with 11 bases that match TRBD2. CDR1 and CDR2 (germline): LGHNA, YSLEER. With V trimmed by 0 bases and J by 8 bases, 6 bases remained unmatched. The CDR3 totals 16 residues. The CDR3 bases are TGCGCCAGCAGCCAAGATCCTAGCGGGAGGCGCGATGAGCAGTTCTTC. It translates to CASSQDPSGRRDEQFF.

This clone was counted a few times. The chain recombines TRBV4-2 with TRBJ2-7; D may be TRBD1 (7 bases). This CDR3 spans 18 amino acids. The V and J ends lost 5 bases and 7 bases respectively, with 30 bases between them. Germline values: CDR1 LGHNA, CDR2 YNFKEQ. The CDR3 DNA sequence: TGTGCCAGCAGCTCGGGACAGAGGGTTTGGAGGGTGACAACGGAGCAGTACTTC. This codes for CASSSGQRVWRVTTEQYF.

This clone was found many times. Here the CDR3 DNA reads TGCGCCAGCACCTACAGCGGAAATCAGCCCCAGCATTTT. Encoded protein: CASTYSGNQPQHF. This chain uses TRBV23-1 with TRBJ1-5; D unresolved. TRBV23-1 qualifies as an ORF whose function is uncertain. Trimming removed 7 bases at V and 4 bases at J, with 11 bases between. The CDR3 runs to 13 residues.

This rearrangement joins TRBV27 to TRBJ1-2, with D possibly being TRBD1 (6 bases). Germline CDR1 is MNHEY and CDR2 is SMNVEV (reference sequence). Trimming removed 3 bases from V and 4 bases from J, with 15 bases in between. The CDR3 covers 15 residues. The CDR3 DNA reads TGTGCCAGCAGTTTCACGACAGGCTCTCCCTATGGCTACACCTTC. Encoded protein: CASSFTTGSPYGYTF.

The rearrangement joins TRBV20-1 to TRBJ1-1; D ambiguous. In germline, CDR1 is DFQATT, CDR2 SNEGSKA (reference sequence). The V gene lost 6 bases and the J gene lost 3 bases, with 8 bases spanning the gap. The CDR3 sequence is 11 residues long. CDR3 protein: CSAKEDTEAFF. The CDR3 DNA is TGCAGTGCAAAAGAGGACACTGAAGCTTTCTTT.

DNA for the CDR3: TGTGCCCCTCATAATGCCCTGGCAGGCCTCTATGGCTACACCTTC. It translates to CAPHNALAGLYGYTF. The chain combines TRBV21-1 with TRBJ1-2; the table gives TRBD1 as D, unverified against the DNA. TRBV21-1 is shown as a pseudogene. This CDR3 region has 15 residues.

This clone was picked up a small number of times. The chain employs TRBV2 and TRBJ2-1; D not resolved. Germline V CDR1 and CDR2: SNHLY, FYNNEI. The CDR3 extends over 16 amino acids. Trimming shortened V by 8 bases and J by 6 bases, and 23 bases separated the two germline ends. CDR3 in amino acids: CASSRTAVRIRNEQFF. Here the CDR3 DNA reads TGTGCCAGCTCAAGGACGGCGGTCCGGATACGCAATGAGCAGTTCTTC.